This T cell receptor beta chain was identified in a study of blood T cells in healthy people across ages. The study's findings and limits: Strongly correlated with naive T cell percentage was TCR beta diversity.

Healthy Caucasian individuals from Russia aged about 6 to 90 served as donors. The draw of peripheral blood yielded around 9.6 milliliters from each donor. It was with a sample-barcoded 5' primer and a J-beta primer mix that a second PCR of about 6 to 12 cycles was run. TCRdb re-called the 5' RACE reads through MiXCR, storing one row per CDR3 protein. The table lists fewer than 750,000 distinct CDR3 sequences, less than 60% of them singletons. The CDR3 loop spans 15 amino acids. The germline CDR1 and CDR2 sequences are MNHEY and SVGAGI. V trimming: 6 bases; J trimming: 0 bases; junction bases outside the gene matches: 6. Comments on this clonotype: Its antigen is unknown.

The sequence was collected from an elderly man in good health. The chain is built from TRBV6-5 and TRBJ2-3, with TRBD2 matching over 7 bases. Sequenced input: blood. The CDR3 coding sequence is TGTGCCAGCAGATCTGTCGGGGGGAGCACAGATACGCAGTATTTT. It codes for CASRSVGGSTDTQYF.